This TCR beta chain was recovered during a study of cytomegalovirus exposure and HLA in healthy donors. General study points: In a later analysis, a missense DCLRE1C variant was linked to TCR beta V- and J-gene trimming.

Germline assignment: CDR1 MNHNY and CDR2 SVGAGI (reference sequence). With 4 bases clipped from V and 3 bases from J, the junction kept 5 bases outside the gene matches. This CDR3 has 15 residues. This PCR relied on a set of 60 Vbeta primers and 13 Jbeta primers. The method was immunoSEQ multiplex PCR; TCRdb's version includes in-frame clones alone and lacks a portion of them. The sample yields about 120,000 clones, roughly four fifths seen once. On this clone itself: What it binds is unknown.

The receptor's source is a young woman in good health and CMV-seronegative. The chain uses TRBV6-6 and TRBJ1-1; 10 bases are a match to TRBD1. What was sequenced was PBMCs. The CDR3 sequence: CASSSRTGGDTEAFF. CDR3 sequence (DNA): TGTGCCAGCAGTTCCCGGACAGGGGGTGACACTGAAGCTTTCTTT.